What follows are 28 T cell receptor beta chains derived from one specimen sequenced in a study of regulatory T cells. Study findings and constraints: In CD3G-deficient patients, conventional CD4+ T cells were enriched for hydrophobic CDR3 residues at positions 6 and 7.

Primers: 52 TRBV forward and 13 TRBJ reverse. Data came from immunoSEQ multiplex PCR; TCRdb stores just in-frame clones and leaves some out. In the table there are about 35,000 clones, about 89% of which are singletons. No antigen has been identified for these receptors. Material for sequencing was conventional CD4+ T cells sorted from blood. These receptors originate from a person aged 18 to 30 with CD3G deficiency.

This clone has a single count. The gene calls are TRBV6-6 and TRBJ2-7; a weak D match, TRBD1 (6 bases). The CDR3 runs 15 residues. Per germline, CDR1 MNHNY and CDR2 SVGAGI (reference sequence). Trimming stripped 3 bases from V and 0 bases from J, with 12 bases between. CDR3 sequence (DNA): TGTGCCAGCAGTTATACAGGGTCCGACTCCTACGAGCAGTACTTC. It is translated as CASSYTGSDSYEQYF.

This clone is classed as medium-sized (0.01 to 0.1%). V usage is TRBV19 and J usage is TRBJ1-6; D is unresolved. Trimming left V 3 bases short and J 7 bases short, with 7 bases between. Germline lookup yields CDR1 LNHDA and CDR2 SQIVND (reference sequence). The CDR3 loop spans 13 amino acids. The CDR3 reads CASSINSNSPLHF. The DNA for the CDR3 is TGTGCCAGTAGTATTAACAGCAATTCACCCCTCCACTTT. Looking up the rest from reference TRBV19 and TRBJ1-6 gives the full variable domain: DGGITQSPKYLFRKEGQNVTLSCEQNLNHDAMYWYRQDPGQGLRLIYYSQIVNDFQKGDIAEGYSVSREKKESFPLTVTSAQKNPTAFYLCASSINSNSPLHFGNGTRLTVT.

This clone was observed a few times. This chain links TRBV28 with TRBJ1-5; D remains unclear. This CDR3 region has 13 residues. In germline, CDR1 is MDHEN, CDR2 SYDVKM. Trimming shortened V by 7 bases and J by 6 bases, and 13 bases separated the two germline ends. CDR3 protein: CASKVSLGQPQHF. CDR3 DNA: TGTGCCAGCAAGGTCTCCCTGGGTCAGCCCCAGCATTTT.

V is TRBV7-9 and J is TRBJ2-5; no firm D call. V lost 8 bases to trimming and J lost 5 bases, with 9 bases between them. Germline lookup yields CDR1 SEHNR and CDR2 FQNEAQ (reference sequence). The CDR3 has 11 amino acids. In DNA form, the CDR3 reads TGTGCCAGCTCGGCCGGGGAGACCCAGTACTTC. Its protein is CASSAGETQYF.

This rearrangement joins TRBV28 to TRBJ2-1; the match to TRBD1 covers 11 bases. This CDR3 comprises 13 residues. After removal of 10 bases from V and 6 bases from J, the junction contained 5 bases not matched to a gene. In germline, CDR1 is MDHEN, CDR2 SYDVKM. The CDR3 loop is CATGQGAVNEQFF. The CDR3, as DNA: TGTGCCACTGGACAGGGGGCAGTCAATGAGCAGTTCTTC.

The chain employs TRBV5-1 and TRBJ2-5; TRBD1 agrees at 9 bases. Per the germline V gene, CDR1 is SGHRS and CDR2 is YFSETQ. Trimming removed 3 bases from V and 5 bases from J; junction bases left unmatched: 8. CDR3 length: 15 amino acids. CDR3 protein: CASSSGQGMWETQYF. The CDR3, as DNA: TGCGCCAGCAGCTCAGGACAGGGGATGTGGGAGACCCAGTACTTC.

This chain uses TRBV20-1 with TRBJ1-2; a weak D match, TRBD1 (5 bases). The CDR3 is 11 amino acids. Germline V gene data show CDR1 as DFQATT and CDR2 as SNEGSKA (reference sequence). V lost 5 bases to trimming and J lost 8 bases, with 12 bases between them. As DNA, the CDR3 is TGCAGTGCTCCGAGGGGCAGAGGCTACACCTTC. The encoded protein is CSAPRGRGYTF.

The chain recombines TRBV5-1 with TRBJ2-3, with a weak D call TRBD2 (5 bases). Germline lookup yields CDR1 SGHRS and CDR2 YFSETQ. The length of the CDR3 is 14 residues. V was trimmed by 0 bases and J by 4 bases, leaving 9 bases between them. The CDR3 bases are TGCGCCAGCAGCTTGGGGGAGCGTGCAGATACGCAGTATTTT. This encodes CASSLGERADTQYF.

The rearrangement joins TRBV5-1 to TRBJ2-2, with D hard to call. V was trimmed by 0 bases and J by 6 bases, leaving 6 bases between them. Looked up from germline, CDR1 is SGHRS and CDR2 is YFSETQ. The CDR3 sequence is 13 residues long. The CDR3 spells CASSLGNAGELFF. The CDR3 bases are TGCGCCAGCAGCTTGGGTAACGCCGGGGAGCTGTTTTTT.

This clone was observed once. V gene TRBV4-1 combines with J gene TRBJ2-1, with 14 bases lining up with TRBD2. The germline V gene has CDR1 MGHRA and CDR2 YSYEKL. V lost 5 bases to trimming and J lost 7 bases; unmatched junction nucleotides: 19. This CDR3 has 20 residues. CDR3 protein: CASSNRFPGTSGSAGNEQFF. For the CDR3, the DNA is TGCGCCAGCAGCAATAGATTCCCCGGGACTAGCGGGAGTGCGGGAAATGAGCAGTTCTTC.

This clone was observed once. The chain links TRBV6-1 to TRBJ2-1; possibly TRBD2 for D (7 bases). This CDR3 has 13 amino acids. V was clipped by 6 bases and J by 7 bases, with 13 bases between them. Germline V lookup: CDR1 MNHNS, CDR2 SASEGT. The CDR3 is CASRGGGGNEQFF. The CDR3 region has the DNA TGTGCCAGCAGAGGGGGGGGAGGGAATGAGCAGTTCTTC.

This chain's CDR3 is CASSMSPAGELFF. For the CDR3, the DNA is TGTGCCAGTAGTATGTCCCCGGCCGGGGAGCTGTTTTTT. V and J are TRBV19 and TRBJ2-2, with D unresolved. CDR1 is LNHDA and CDR2 is SQIVND in the germline V gene (reference sequence). Trimming cost V 3 bases and J 6 bases, with 8 bases left between them. CDR3 length: 13 amino acids.

The chain uses TRBV28 and TRBJ2-7, with a weak D call TRBD1 (6 bases). The CDR3 consists of 12 residues. The V gene lost 5 bases and the J gene lost 5 bases, with 10 bases spanning the gap. The germline CDR1 and CDR2 sequences are MDHEN and SYDVKM. CDR3: CASSGQTHEQYF. CDR3 DNA sequence: TGTGCCAGCAGTGGACAGACCCACGAGCAGTACTTC.

This clone has only one observation. This chain connects TRBV6-6 to TRBJ2-5, with D perhaps TRBD1 (5 bases). The germline V gene has CDR1 MNHNY and CDR2 SVGAGI (reference sequence). The germline V and J ends were trimmed by 5 bases and 4 bases, with 11 bases remaining between them. This CDR3 is built from 13 residues. This CDR3 is CASSHDRGETQYF. DNA for the CDR3: TGTGCCAGCAGTCATGATAGGGGAGAGACCCAGTACTTC.

The chain is built from TRBV21-1 and TRBJ1-4. TRBV21-1 represents a pseudogene. The CDR3 runs 13 residues. The CDR3 sequence is CATREGRDEKLFF. The DNA of the CDR3 is TGTGCCACCAGGGAGGGGCGGGATGAAAAACTGTTTTTT.

The chain employs TRBV7-2 and TRBJ2-2; tentatively, D is TRBD1 (6 bases). The CDR3 extends over 15 amino acids. Germline CDR1 is SGHTA and CDR2 is FQGNSA. The V and J ends lost 5 bases and 5 bases respectively, with 15 bases between them. The CDR3 spells CASSPGTLSTGELFF. CDR3 bases: TGTGCCAGCAGCCCGGGGACATTGAGTACCGGGGAGCTGTTTTTT.

Worth noting for this clone: Other nucleotide sequences in the sample specify the same CDR3. J is TRBJ2-2 and V is TRBV7-9; D remains ambiguous. This CDR3 comprises 13 residues. The V end was cut by 5 bases, the J end by 0 bases, with 4 bases between. Germline V gene lookup returns CDR1 SEHNR and CDR2 FQNEAQ (reference sequence). Here the CDR3 reads CASSPTNTGELFF. The CDR3, as DNA: TGTGCCAGCAGCCCTACGAACACCGGGGAGCTGTTTTTT.

The rearrangement links TRBV18 to TRBJ1-1; no clear D. This CDR3 region has 14 residues. CDR1 KGHSH and CDR2 LQKENI come from the germline V gene. V lost 3 bases, J lost 1 base, and 9 bases lay in between. CDR3 region: CASSPGERNTEAFF. In DNA, the CDR3 is TGTGCCAGCTCACCGGGCGAAAGGAACACTGAAGCTTTCTTT.

This chain uses TRBV5-1 with TRBJ2-5, with 7 nucleotides matching TRBD2. Germline loops: CDR1 SGHRS, CDR2 YFSETQ. V was clipped by 2 bases and J by 4 bases; unmatched bases: 8. This CDR3 comprises 15 residues. The CDR3 region is CASSLAGMVVETQYF. CDR3 DNA sequence: TGCGCCAGCAGCTTAGCGGGGATGGTAGTAGAGACCCAGTACTTC. Filled out from reference TRBV5-1 and TRBJ2-5, the complete variable domain reads KAGVTQTPRYLIKTRGQQVTLSCSPISGHRSVSWYQQTPGQGLQFLFEYFSETQRNKGNFPGRFSGRQFSNSRSEMNVSTLELGDSALYLCASSLAGMVVETQYFGPGTRLLVL.

The V gene is TRBV5-1, the J gene TRBJ2-1, with 11 bases lining up with TRBD2. V was clipped by 3 bases and J by 7 bases; unmatched bases: 6. This CDR3 is built from 15 residues. The germline gives CDR1 SGHRS, CDR2 YFSETQ. CDR3 coding DNA: TGCGCCAGCAGCTCGGGACTAGCGGTGGGTAATGAGCAGTTCTTC. This translates into CASSSGLAVGNEQFF.

The chain links TRBV18 to TRBJ2-4; 7 bases fit TRBD1. The CDR3 runs to 16 residues. V dropped 0 bases and J dropped 5; count of bases not matched to a gene: 7. Germline lookup yields CDR1 KGHSH and CDR2 LQKENI. CDR3 residues: CASSPPFTGAENIQYF. DNA of the CDR3: TGTGCCAGCTCACCACCGTTTACAGGGGCTGAAAACATTCAGTACTTC.

This sequence joins TRBV5-1 and TRBJ2-5, with 7 bases that match TRBD2. With 0 bases clipped from V and 1 base from J, the junction kept 9 bases outside the gene matches. This CDR3 contains 17 residues. Per the germline V gene, CDR1 is SGHRS and CDR2 is YFSETQ. The CDR3 here is CASSLGFRGRAQETQYF. The CDR3 region has the DNA TGCGCCAGCAGCTTGGGGTTCCGGGGGAGGGCCCAAGAGACCCAGTACTTC.

This clone was seen once. The V call is TRBV6-1, the J call TRBJ1-2; D is unclear. CDR3 size: 12 residues. Trimming stripped 2 bases from V and 7 bases from J, with 8 bases between. The germline gives CDR1 MNHNS, CDR2 SASEGT. In DNA form, the CDR3 reads TGTGCCAGCAGTGAATCCGGTGTTGGCTACACCTTC. The encoded protein is CASSESGVGYTF.

The rearrangement links TRBV19 to TRBJ2-2; weak D call: TRBD2 (6 bases). Trimming stripped 7 bases from V and 6 bases from J, with 9 bases between. Germline CDR1 is LNHDA and CDR2 is SQIVND (reference sequence). The CDR3 has 12 amino acids. CDR3: CASTRGAGELFF. The CDR3 DNA is TGTGCCAGTACCCGCGGGGCCGGGGAGCTGTTTTTT.

The chain is built from TRBV10-3 and TRBJ2-1; D is unclear. The germline gives CDR1 ENHRY, CDR2 SYGVKD. The CDR3 totals 16 residues. V shed 0 bases and J shed 5 bases, with 14 bases lying between them. CDR3 loop: CAISESRTGGHNEQFF. The CDR3 nucleotides read TGTGCCATCAGTGAGTCCCGAACCGGCGGCCACAATGAGCAGTTCTTC.

This clone showed up just once. The CDR3: CASSEYSNTGELFF. In DNA form, the CDR3 reads TGTGCCAGCAGTGAATACTCGAACACCGGGGAGCTGTTTTTT. The chain links TRBV6-1 to TRBJ2-2; D gene uncertain. Trimming left V 2 bases short and J 0 bases short, with 4 bases between. From germline, CDR1 is MNHNS and CDR2 SASEGT. This CDR3 spans 14 amino acids.

The chain carries TRBV28 and TRBJ1-5, with D maybe TRBD1 (5 bases). Germline CDR1 and CDR2: MDHEN and SYDVKM. The V gene lost 6 bases and the J gene lost 0 bases, with 12 bases spanning the gap. CDR3 length equals 15 residues. This CDR3 reads CASRGRLYSNQPQHF. CDR3 DNA sequence: TGTGCCAGCAGGGGACGGTTATATAGCAATCAGCCCCAGCATTTT.

The rearrangement joins TRBV6-1 to TRBJ2-7; a possible D gene is TRBD1 (6 bases). Germline CDR1 and CDR2: MNHNS and SASEGT. V lost 2 bases and J 2 bases, leaving 13 bases between the germline ends. The CDR3 runs 15 residues. The CDR3 DNA is TGTGCCAGCAGTGAAAGGCAGGGGTCCCCCTACGAGCAGTACTTC. Amino acid sequence: CASSERQGSPYEQYF.